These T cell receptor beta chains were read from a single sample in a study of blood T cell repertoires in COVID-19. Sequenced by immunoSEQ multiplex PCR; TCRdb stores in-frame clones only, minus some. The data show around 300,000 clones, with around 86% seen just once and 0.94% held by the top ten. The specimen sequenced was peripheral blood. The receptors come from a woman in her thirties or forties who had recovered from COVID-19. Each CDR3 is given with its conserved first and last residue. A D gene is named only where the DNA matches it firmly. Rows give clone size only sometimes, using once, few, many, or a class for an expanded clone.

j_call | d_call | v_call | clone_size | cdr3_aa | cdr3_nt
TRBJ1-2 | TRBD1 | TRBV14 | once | CASSQEGGPSNYGYTF | TGTGCCAGCAGCCAAGAAGGGGGCCCCTCTAACTATGGCTACACCTTC
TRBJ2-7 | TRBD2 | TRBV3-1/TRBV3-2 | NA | CASSQEGQREVWEQYF | TGTGCCAGCAGCCAAGAGGGCCAGCGGGAGGTGTGGGAGCAGTACTTC
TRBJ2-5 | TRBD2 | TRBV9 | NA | CASSVGGREGGETQYF | TGTGCCAGCAGCGTAGGAGGACGGGAGGGTGGGGAGACCCAGTACTTC
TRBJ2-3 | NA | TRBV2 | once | CASSGSGPMSQYF | TGTGCCAGCAGTGGTAGCGGTCCAATGTCGCAGTATTTT
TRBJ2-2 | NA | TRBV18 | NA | CASSPLDIYLTGELFF | TGTGCCAGCTCACCTCTCGACATTTACCTCACCGGGGAGCTGTTTTTT
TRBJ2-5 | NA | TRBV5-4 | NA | CASRSGGQETQYF | TGTGCCAGCAGGAGTGGGGGGCAAGAGACCCAGTACTTC
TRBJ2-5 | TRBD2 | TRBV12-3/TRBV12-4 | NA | CASRIAGGTQYF | TGTGCCAGCAGGATAGCGGGAGGGACCCAGTACTTC
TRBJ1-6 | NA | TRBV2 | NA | CASILRVPPLHF | TGTGCCAGCATCCTCCGGGTCCCACCCCTCCACTTT
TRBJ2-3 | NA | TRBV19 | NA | CASSIDLEDTQYF | TGTGCCAGTAGTATCGACCTAGAAGATACGCAGTATTTT
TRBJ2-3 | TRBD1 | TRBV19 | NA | CASKKGQTTADTQYF | TGTGCCAGTAAGAAGGGACAGACTACGGCAGATACGCAGTATTTT
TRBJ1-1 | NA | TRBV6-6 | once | CASSRAGSDTEAFF | TGTGCCAGCAGTCGGGCGGGGAGCGACACTGAAGCTTTCTTT
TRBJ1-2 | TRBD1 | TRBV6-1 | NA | CASSDRGREGYTF | TGTGCCAGCAGTGACAGGGGGCGGGAGGGCTACACCTTC
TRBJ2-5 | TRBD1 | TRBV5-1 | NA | CASSYGTGGRETQYF | TGCGCCAGCAGTTACGGTACAGGGGGCAGGGAGACCCAGTACTTC
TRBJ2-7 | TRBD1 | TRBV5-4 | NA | CASSEWDSVYEQYF | TGTGCCAGCAGCGAGTGGGACAGTGTCTACGAGCAGTACTTC
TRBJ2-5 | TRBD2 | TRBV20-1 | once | CSARGLAGFQETQYF | TGCAGTGCTCGTGGACTAGCGGGTTTCCAAGAGACCCAGTACTTC
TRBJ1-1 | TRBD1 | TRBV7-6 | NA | CASSKDRGNEAFF | TGTGCCAGCAGCAAGGACAGGGGAAATGAAGCTTTCTTT
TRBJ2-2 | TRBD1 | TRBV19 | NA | CASMDQGARWELFF | TGTGCCAGTATGGACCAGGGGGCGCGGTGGGAGCTGTTTTTT
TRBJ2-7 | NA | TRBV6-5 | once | CASISRLATYEQYF | TGTGCCAGCATTTCTCGGTTAGCAACCTACGAGCAGTACTTC
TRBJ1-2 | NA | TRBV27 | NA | CASSLSWGVGYGYTF | TGTGCCAGCAGTTTATCCTGGGGGGTCGGCTATGGCTACACCTTC
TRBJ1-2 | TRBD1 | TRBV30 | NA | CAEGQDFYGYTF | TGTGCCGAGGGACAGGACTTCTATGGCTACACCTTC
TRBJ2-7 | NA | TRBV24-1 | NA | CATSAEGSAYEQYF | TGTGCCACCAGTGCGGAGGGCTCGGCCTACGAGCAGTACTTC
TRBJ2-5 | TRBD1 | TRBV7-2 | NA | CASSLGGQGLRETQYF | TGTGCCAGCAGCTTAGGGGGACAGGGGTTGAGAGAGACCCAGTACTTC
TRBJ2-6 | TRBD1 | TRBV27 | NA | CASSLAGQGAGANVLTF | TGTGCCAGCAGTTTGGCAGGACAGGGGGCTGGGGCCAACGTCCTGACTTTC
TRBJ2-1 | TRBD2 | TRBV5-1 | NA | CASSKGTSGTNEQFF | TGCGCCAGCAGCAAGGGGACTAGCGGGACGAATGAGCAGTTCTTC
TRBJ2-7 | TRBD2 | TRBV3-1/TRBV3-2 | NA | CASSQPGLAGGTSYEQYF | TGTGCCAGCAGCCAACCGGGACTAGCGGGTGGGACCTCCTACGAGCAGTACTTC
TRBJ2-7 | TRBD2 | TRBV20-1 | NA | CSASPVQRGSYEQYF | TGCAGTGCTAGTCCCGTCCAGCGGGGCTCCTACGAGCAGTACTTC
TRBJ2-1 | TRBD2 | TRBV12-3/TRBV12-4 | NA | CASSPASGRVLFF | TGTGCCAGCAGTCCAGCTAGCGGGAGGGTCCTTTTCTTC
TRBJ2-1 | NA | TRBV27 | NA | CASSFIEASLAYNEQFF | TGTGCCAGCAGTTTTATCGAGGCGTCGCTGGCCTACAATGAGCAGTTCTTC
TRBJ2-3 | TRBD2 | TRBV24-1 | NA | CATSAASGRSDTQYF | TGTGCCACCAGTGCGGCTAGCGGGAGGTCAGATACGCAGTATTTT
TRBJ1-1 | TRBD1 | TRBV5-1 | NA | CASSLGTGGDTEAFF | TGCGCCAGCAGCTTAGGGACAGGTGGGGACACTGAAGCTTTCTTT
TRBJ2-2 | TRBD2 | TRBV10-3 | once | CAISGTSGTSNTGELFF | TGTGCCATCAGCGGGACTAGCGGGACCTCGAACACCGGGGAGCTGTTTTTT
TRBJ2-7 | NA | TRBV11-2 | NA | CASSLGWGRTRGNYEQYF | TGTGCCAGCAGCTTAGGATGGGGGAGGACGCGCGGTAACTACGAGCAGTACTTC
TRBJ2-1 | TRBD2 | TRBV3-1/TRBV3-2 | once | CASSQPSGRAYNEQFF | TGTGCCAGCAGCCAACCTAGCGGGAGGGCCTACAATGAGCAGTTCTTC
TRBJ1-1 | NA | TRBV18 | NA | CASSRTREKGGEAFF | TGTGCCAGCTCACGTACCAGGGAAAAGGGTGGTGAAGCTTTCTTT
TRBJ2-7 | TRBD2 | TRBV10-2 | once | CASSLPLAGGNSYEQYF | TGCGCCAGCAGTCTACCCCTAGCGGGAGGGAACTCCTACGAGCAGTACTTC
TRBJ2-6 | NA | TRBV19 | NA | CASSLLEYRPVGVLTF | TGTGCCAGTAGCCTTCTGGAGTACCGGCCGGTGGGCGTCCTGACTTTC
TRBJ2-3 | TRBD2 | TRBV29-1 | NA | CSAGAGEDTQYF | TGCAGCGCCGGGGCGGGAGAGGATACGCAGTATTTT
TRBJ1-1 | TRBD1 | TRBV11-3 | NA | CASRGQGSGWNTEAFF | TGTGCCAGCAGAGGACAGGGCTCAGGGTGGAACACTGAAGCTTTCTTT
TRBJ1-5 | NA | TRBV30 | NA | CAWSVSGTQFQPQHF | TGTGCCTGGAGTGTTTCCGGGACTCAGTTTCAGCCCCAGCATTTT
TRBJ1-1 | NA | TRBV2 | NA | CASSEAFSPGGNTEAFF | TGTGCCAGCAGTGAAGCGTTTTCCCCGGGGGGGAACACTGAAGCTTTCTTT
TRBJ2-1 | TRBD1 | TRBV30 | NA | CAWNRDSYNEQFF | TGTGCCTGGAACCGGGACAGCTACAATGAGCAGTTCTTC